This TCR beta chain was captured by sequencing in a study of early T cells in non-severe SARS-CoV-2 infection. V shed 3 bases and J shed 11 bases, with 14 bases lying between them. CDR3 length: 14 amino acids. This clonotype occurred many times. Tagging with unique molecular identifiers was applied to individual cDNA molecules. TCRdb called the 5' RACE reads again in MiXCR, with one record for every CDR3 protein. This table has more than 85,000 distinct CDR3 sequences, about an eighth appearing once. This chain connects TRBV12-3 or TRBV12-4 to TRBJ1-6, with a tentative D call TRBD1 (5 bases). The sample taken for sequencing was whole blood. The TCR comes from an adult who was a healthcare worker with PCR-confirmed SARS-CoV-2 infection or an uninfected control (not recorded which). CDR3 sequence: CASSLRGTVPPLHF. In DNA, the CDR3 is TGTGCCAGCAGTTTGAGGGGAACGGTCCCACCCCTCCACTTT.